This TCR beta chain originates from a study of PD-L1 blockade in urothelial cancer. Study summary: Blood samples contained a median 141,255 T cells.

The germline V and J ends were trimmed by 5 bases and 5 bases, with 4 bases remaining between them. The CDR3 is 12 residues long. The germline CDR1 and CDR2 sequences are SGHTA and FQGNSA. This table comes from immunoSEQ multiplex PCR, and its TCRdb copy is limited to in-frame clones, with some not included. Counted here are about 72,000 clones, more than 75% occurring once; the ten biggest clones make up approximately 15%. Time point denoted: pretreatment peripheral blood. The sequence came from a man aged 55-75 years with urothelial cancer. The chain carries TRBV7-2 and TRBJ1-6; D is unclear. This specimen consisted of PBMCs, obtained around atezolizumab (anti-PD-L1) treatment. CDR3 DNA: TGTGCCAGCAGCCCCAATAATTCACCCCTCCACTTT. Translating it yields CASSPNNSPLHF.